The present T cell receptor beta chain was sequenced within a study of post-analysis software for immune sequencing data. Study-wide context: Secondary progressive, relapsing-remitting and progressive-relapsing multiple sclerosis were among the included disease courses.

Study outcomes and limitations: Samples prepared in the same batch strongly co-clustered by F measure. With TRBV5-6, TRBV5-1 and TRBV20-1 included, about five TRBV segments were more frequent in patients than in controls. Controls had significantly higher normalized Chao1 diversity than multiple sclerosis patients.

This clonotype was seen more than once but under ten times. No antigen is known for it. The CDR3 runs to 14 residues. Germline assignment: CDR1 GTSNPN and CDR2 SVGIG (reference sequence). The germline V and J ends were trimmed by 1 base and 0 bases, with 9 bases remaining between them. Unique molecular identifiers tagged the TCR beta cDNA libraries. Out of roughly 0.95 to 10 million T cells, some 500,000 cDNA molecules were generated. Using its own MiXCR run on the PCR reads, TCRdb lists one record per CDR3 protein. This sample carries about 560,000 distinct CDR3 sequences, about 40% of them seen once, and the ten largest clones take about 1.8%.

The clonotype comes from a girl aged 5-17 years with multiple sclerosis. The V call is TRBV30, the J call TRBJ1-1; D call uncertain. Material for sequencing was blood. The CDR3, as DNA: TGTGCCTGGAGTGCGGTGTATTTGAACACTGAAGCTTTCTTT. Its translation is CAWSAVYLNTEAFF.